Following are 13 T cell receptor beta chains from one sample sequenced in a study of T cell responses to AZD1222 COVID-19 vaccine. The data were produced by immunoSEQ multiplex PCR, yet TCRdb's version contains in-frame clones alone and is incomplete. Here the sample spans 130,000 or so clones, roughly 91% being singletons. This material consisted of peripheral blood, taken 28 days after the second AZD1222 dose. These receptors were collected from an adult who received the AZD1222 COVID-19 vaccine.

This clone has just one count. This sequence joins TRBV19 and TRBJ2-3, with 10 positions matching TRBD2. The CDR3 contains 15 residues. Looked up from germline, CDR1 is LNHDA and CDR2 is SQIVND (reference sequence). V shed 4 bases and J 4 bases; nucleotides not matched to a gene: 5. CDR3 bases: TGTGCCAGTAGTACGGGTAGCGGGAGGTCAGATACGCAGTATTTT. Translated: CASSTGSGRSDTQYF.

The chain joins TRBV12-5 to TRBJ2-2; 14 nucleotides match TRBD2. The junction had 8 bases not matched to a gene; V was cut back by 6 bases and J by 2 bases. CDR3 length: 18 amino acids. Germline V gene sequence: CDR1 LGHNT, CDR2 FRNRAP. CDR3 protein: CASGQTSGRAFNTGELFF. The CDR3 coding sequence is TGTGCTAGTGGGCAGACTAGCGGGAGGGCCTTTAACACCGGGGAGCTGTTTTTT.

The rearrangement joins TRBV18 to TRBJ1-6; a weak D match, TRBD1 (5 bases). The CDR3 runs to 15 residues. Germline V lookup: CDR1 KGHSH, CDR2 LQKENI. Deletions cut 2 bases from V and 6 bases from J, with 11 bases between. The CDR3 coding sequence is TGTGCCAGCTCACCAGGCGCAGGGACTAATTCACCCCTCCACTTT. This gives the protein CASSPGAGTNSPLHF.

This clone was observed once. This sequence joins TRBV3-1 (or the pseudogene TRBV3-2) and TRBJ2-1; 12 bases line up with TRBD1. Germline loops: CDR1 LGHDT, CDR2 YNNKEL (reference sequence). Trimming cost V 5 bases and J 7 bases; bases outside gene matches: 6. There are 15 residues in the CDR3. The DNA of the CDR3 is TGTGCCAGCAGCTCCCGGGACAGGGGGCGGAATGAGCAGTTCTTC. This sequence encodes CASSSRDRGRNEQFF.

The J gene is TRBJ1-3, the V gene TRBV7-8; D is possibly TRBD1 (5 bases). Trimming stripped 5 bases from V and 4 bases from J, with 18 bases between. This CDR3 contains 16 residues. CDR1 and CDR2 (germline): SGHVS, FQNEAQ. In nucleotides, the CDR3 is TGTGCCAGCAGCCCGATTCCCAGGGAAGAAGGAAACACCATATATTTT. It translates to CASSPIPREEGNTIYF. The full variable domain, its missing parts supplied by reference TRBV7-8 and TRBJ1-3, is GAGVSQSPRYKVAKRGQDVALRCDPISGHVSLFWYQQALGQGPEFLTYFQNEAQLDKSGLPSDRFFAERPEGSVSTLKIQRTQQEDSAVYLCASSPIPREEGNTIYFGEGSWLTVV.

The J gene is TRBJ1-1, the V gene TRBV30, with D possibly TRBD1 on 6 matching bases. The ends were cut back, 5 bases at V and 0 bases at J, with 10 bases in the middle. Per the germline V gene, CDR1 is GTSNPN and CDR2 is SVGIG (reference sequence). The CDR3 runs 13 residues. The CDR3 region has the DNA TGTGCCTGGTACTCAGGGGTGAACACTGAAGCTTTCTTT. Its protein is CAWYSGVNTEAFF.

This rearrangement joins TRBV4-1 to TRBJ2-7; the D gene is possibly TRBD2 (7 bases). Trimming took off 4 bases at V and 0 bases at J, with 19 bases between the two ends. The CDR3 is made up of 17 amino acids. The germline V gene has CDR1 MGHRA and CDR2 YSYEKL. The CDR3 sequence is CASSPHTRGDTSYEQYF. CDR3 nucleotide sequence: TGCGCCAGCAGCCCCCATACCCGGGGGGACACCTCCTACGAGCAGTACTTC.

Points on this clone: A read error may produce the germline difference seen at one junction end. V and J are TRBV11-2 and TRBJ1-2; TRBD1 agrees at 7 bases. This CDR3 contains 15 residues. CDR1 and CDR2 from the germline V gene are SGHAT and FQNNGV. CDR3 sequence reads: CASSLEYRDSGGFPF. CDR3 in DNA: TGTGCCAGCAGCTTAGAATACCGGGACAGCGGTGGGTTCCCCTTC.

In DNA form, the CDR3 reads TGTGCCAGCAGCCAAGATTTGGGGGGGCGGGGTGAAAAACTGTTTTTT. As protein: CASSQDLGGRGEKLFF. The V gene is TRBV4-2, the J gene TRBJ1-4, with D perhaps TRBD1 (6 bases). V lost 0 bases and J lost 7, with 15 bases in between. This CDR3 has 16 residues. Per germline, CDR1 LGHNA and CDR2 YNFKEQ.

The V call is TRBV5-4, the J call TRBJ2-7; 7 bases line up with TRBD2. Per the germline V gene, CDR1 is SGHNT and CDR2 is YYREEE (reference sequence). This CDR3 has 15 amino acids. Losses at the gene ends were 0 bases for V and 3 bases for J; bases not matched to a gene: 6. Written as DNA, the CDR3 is TGTGCCAGCAGCTTGGGCGGGAGCACCCTCTACGAGCAGTACTTC. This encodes CASSLGGSTLYEQYF.

CDR3 in DNA: TGTGCCAGCAGCTTAGCCCTAGCCAGAGGGAATGAGCAGTTCTTC. Encoded protein: CASSLALARGNEQFF. The J gene is TRBJ2-1, the V gene TRBV7-9; D might be TRBD2 (5 bases). CDR1 and CDR2 from the germline V gene are SEHNR and FQNEAQ (reference sequence). V lost 0 bases, J lost 7 bases, and 13 bases lay in between. The CDR3 spans 15 residues.

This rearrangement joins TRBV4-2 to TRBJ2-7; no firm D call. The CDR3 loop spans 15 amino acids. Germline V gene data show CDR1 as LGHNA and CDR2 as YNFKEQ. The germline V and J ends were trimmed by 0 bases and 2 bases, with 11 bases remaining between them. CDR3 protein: CASSQEVGDPYEQYF. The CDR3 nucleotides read TGTGCCAGCAGCCAAGAGGTCGGAGACCCCTACGAGCAGTACTTC.

CDR3 coding DNA: TGTGCCAGCAGTTTAGATTGGGAAGGGTATGAGCAGTTCTTC. Translated, it gives CASSLDWEGYEQFF. This chain joins TRBV27 and TRBJ2-1; no clear D gene. The germline V gene encodes CDR1 MNHEY and CDR2 SMNVEV (reference sequence). CDR3 length: 14 residues. The V end lost 2 bases, the J end lost 8 bases, and 13 bases lay between the germline ends.